These 18 T cell receptor beta chains were sequenced from one sample in a study of response to subunit inactivated influenza vaccine (dated by TCRdb to 2017 to 2018). The library was produced with RT-PCR. Sequencing used an Illumina HiSeq 2500. Using fastp trimming at Q25 and MiXCR clonotype assembly, TCRdb reanalyzed the public sequencing data and kept in-frame beta chains. When rows share a CDR3 protein, they turn into one entry using the most common DNA and genes. The sample table contains hundreds of thousands of distinct CDR3 sequences; only one count was recorded for under 20% of them. The ten largest clones take up about a tenth of the sample. The material sequenced was PBMCs from blood, taken 4 to 6 days after vaccination. These receptor sequences come from a man aged 50-59 years who received an inactivated influenza vaccine. Donor details come from another sample of the same person, matched by shared clones.

This clonotype was recorded many times. The genes are TRBV12-3 or TRBV12-4 and TRBJ1-1, with no clear D. This CDR3 has 12 residues. Between the trimmed V and J ends, which lost 3 bases and 4 bases, there was a span of 6 bases. CDR3 nucleotides: TGTGCCAGCAGTTTTGGGGTCACTGAAGCTTTCTTT. Residues: CASSFGVTEAFF.

The chain uses TRBV20-1 and TRBJ2-7; the match to TRBD1 covers 12 bases. V dropped 3 bases and J dropped 6; count of bases not matched to a gene: 9. The CDR3 loop spans 15 amino acids. Germline V gives CDR1 DFQATT, CDR2 SNEGSKA (reference sequence). CDR3 region: CSARRGGTGGVEQYF. In nucleotides, the CDR3 is TGCAGTGCTAGGCGAGGGGGGACAGGGGGCGTCGAGCAGTACTTC.

This clonotype was counted between two and nine times. The rearrangement uses TRBV6-1 and TRBJ2-3; 9 nucleotides agree with TRBD1. The CDR3 runs to 15 residues. J lost 2 bases, V lost 3 bases, and 3 bases had no gene match. The germline gives CDR1 MNHNS, CDR2 SASEGT. DNA of the CDR3: TGTGCCAGCAGTGACACAGGGGGCCTCACAGATACGCAGTATTTT. This translates into CASSDTGGLTDTQYF.

This clonotype occurred many times. This sequence joins TRBV7-2 and TRBJ2-3, with TRBD2 identical over 12 bases. The V and J ends lost 5 bases and 2 bases, in that order; junction bases with no gene match: 8. This CDR3 region has 17 residues. CDR1 SGHTA and CDR2 FQGNSA come from the germline V gene. The DNA of the CDR3 is TGTGCCAGCAGCCAAGGACTAGCGGGGACGCACACAGATACGCAGTATTTT. It is translated as CASSQGLAGTHTDTQYF.

CDR3 protein: CASSPGRDSTGELFF. CDR3 DNA: TGTGCCAGCAGCCCGGGTCGGGACAGCACCGGGGAGCTGTTTTTT. The J gene is TRBJ2-2, the V gene TRBV3-1; 7 nucleotides match TRBD1. The germline gives CDR1 LGHDT, CDR2 YNNKEL (reference sequence). The CDR3 totals 15 residues. The ends lost 4 bases at V and 4 bases at J; junction bases unmatched: 6.

This clonotype occurred a few times. The chain is built from TRBV29-1 and TRBJ2-7; TRBD2 aligns across 7 bases. There are 13 residues in the CDR3. Germline V gene sequence: CDR1 SQVTM, CDR2 ANQGSEA. V dropped 3 bases and J dropped 6; count of bases not matched to a gene: 8. The CDR3 reads CSVDQGGRGEQYF. CDR3 DNA sequence: TGCAGCGTTGACCAGGGAGGGAGAGGCGAGCAGTACTTC.

In its sample, this clonotype was seen a few times. The V gene is TRBV5-1, the J gene TRBJ2-3; TRBD1 matches 8 bases. The CDR3 runs to 16 residues. The V gene end was trimmed by 4 bases and the J gene end by 1 base; junction bases not matched to a gene: 8. Germline V CDR1 and CDR2: SGHRS, YFSETQ. The chain's CDR3 is CASSTDRGSRTDTQYF. CDR3 in DNA: TGCGCCAGCAGCACCGACAGGGGATCGCGCACAGATACGCAGTATTTT.

CDR3 protein: CASSRTGEADTQYF. The CDR3 DNA reads TGTGCCAGCAGCCGGACAGGGGAAGCAGATACGCAGTATTTT. The V and J genes are TRBV6-1 and TRBJ2-3; 9 bases agree with TRBD1. CDR1 is MNHNS and CDR2 is SASEGT in the germline V gene. The J segment lost 4 bases and the V segment lost 6 bases, leaving 5 bases of the junction unmatched. The CDR3 length is 14 residues.

Only a few counts were recorded for this clonotype. In nucleotides, the CDR3 is TGTGCCAGCAGCGTAGGGACAGAGCAGTTCTTC. Encoded protein: CASSVGTEQFF. This chain connects TRBV9 to TRBJ2-1; perhaps TRBD1 as D (5 bases). Germline values: CDR1 SGDLS, CDR2 YYNGEE. This CDR3 contains 11 residues. The germline V and J ends were trimmed by 0 bases and 10 bases, with 5 bases remaining between them. The full variable domain, with the rest looked up from reference TRBV9 and TRBJ2-1, is DSGVTQTPKHLITATGQRVTLRCSPRSGDLSVYWYQQSLDQGLQFLIQYYNGEERAKGNILERFSAQQFPDLHSELNLSSLELGDSALYFCASSVGTEQFFGPGTRLTVL.

This chain joins TRBV10-3 and TRBJ2-7; no clear D. V lost 3 bases and J 5 bases, leaving 8 bases between the germline ends. This CDR3 comprises 12 residues. Per the germline V gene, CDR1 is ENHRY and CDR2 is SYGVKD. The CDR3 spells CAISEFGNEQYF. The CDR3 nucleotides are TGTGCCATCAGTGAATTTGGGAACGAGCAGTACTTC.

The rearrangement links TRBV30 to TRBJ1-1; D is unresolved. V lost 4 bases, J lost 0 bases, and 9 bases lay in between. The germline CDR1 and CDR2 sequences are GTSNPN and SVGIG (reference sequence). The CDR3 length is 13 residues. In DNA, the CDR3 is TGTGCCTGGATCTACGGGGTGAACACTGAAGCTTTCTTT. As protein: CAWIYGVNTEAFF.

There are a few counts of this clonotype. The chain is built from TRBV5-1 and TRBJ2-7; a weak D match, TRBD2 (5 bases). Germline-derived CDR1 and CDR2 are SGHRS and YFSETQ. The CDR3 loop spans 15 amino acids. Trimming took 4 bases from V and 5 from J, leaving 19 bases between them. DNA for the CDR3: TGCGCCAGCAGCCCATCGAGGCCCGGGGTTGACGAGCAGTACTTC. Its translation: CASSPSRPGVDEQYF.

The table lists this clonotype with a few counts. The J gene is TRBJ2-3, the V gene TRBV20-1, with a tentative D call TRBD2 (6 bases). The germline V gene has CDR1 DFQATT and CDR2 SNEGSKA (reference sequence). This CDR3 is 14 amino acids long. The germline V and J ends were trimmed by 2 bases and 3 bases, with 12 bases remaining between them. CDR3 residues: CSARPPGATDTQYF. DNA for the CDR3: TGCAGTGCTAGACCACCGGGAGCAACAGATACGCAGTATTTT.

This clonotype was picked up a small number of times. The CDR3 protein is CASSLHGGNTGELFF. CDR3 coding DNA: TGTGCCAGCAGCCTACACGGGGGGAACACCGGGGAGCTGTTTTTT. The rearrangement uses TRBV5-5 and TRBJ2-2, with a possible D match to TRBD2 (6 bases). Germline V gene data show CDR1 as SGHKS and CDR2 as YYEKEE (reference sequence). There are 15 residues in the CDR3. V was cut by 4 bases and J by 1 base, with 11 bases left in between.

The J gene is TRBJ2-2, the V gene TRBV18; no firm D call. This CDR3 contains 15 residues. Per the germline V gene, CDR1 is KGHSH and CDR2 is LQKENI. V lost 2 bases and J lost 6, with 13 bases in between. CDR3 nucleotides: TGTGCCAGCTCACCAAGGGCATCAGGTTCCGGGGAGCTGTTTTTT. This encodes CASSPRASGSGELFF.

This clonotype occurred a few times. The chain joins TRBV20-1 to TRBJ1-5; D is undetermined. The CDR3 sequence is 14 residues long. Trimming cost V 2 bases and J 5 bases, with 13 bases left between them. Looked up from germline, CDR1 is DFQATT and CDR2 is SNEGSKA (reference sequence). The CDR3 reads CSARSGPTDQPQHF. The CDR3 bases are TGCAGTGCTAGATCCGGGCCAACGGATCAGCCCCAGCATTTT.

This sequence joins TRBV20-1 and TRBJ2-7; 13 bases map to TRBD2. This CDR3 contains 18 residues. CDR1 is DFQATT and CDR2 is SNEGSKA in the germline V gene (reference sequence). V gave up 2 bases and J gave up 3 bases; unmatched junction bases: 13. CDR3 DNA sequence: TGCAGTGCTAGATCGAGCTCCGGGACTAGCGGGGCAGGCTACGAGCAGTACTTC. Translated: CSARSSSGTSGAGYEQYF.

This chain links TRBV5-1 with TRBJ2-3; 7 bases align to TRBD2. V was clipped by 4 bases and J by 2 bases; unmatched bases: 10. Germline V gene lookup returns CDR1 SGHRS and CDR2 YFSETQ. The CDR3 extends over 16 amino acids. The CDR3 sequence: CASSPGLAAFTDTQYF. CDR3 DNA sequence: TGCGCCAGCAGCCCCGGCCTAGCGGCCTTCACAGATACGCAGTATTTT.